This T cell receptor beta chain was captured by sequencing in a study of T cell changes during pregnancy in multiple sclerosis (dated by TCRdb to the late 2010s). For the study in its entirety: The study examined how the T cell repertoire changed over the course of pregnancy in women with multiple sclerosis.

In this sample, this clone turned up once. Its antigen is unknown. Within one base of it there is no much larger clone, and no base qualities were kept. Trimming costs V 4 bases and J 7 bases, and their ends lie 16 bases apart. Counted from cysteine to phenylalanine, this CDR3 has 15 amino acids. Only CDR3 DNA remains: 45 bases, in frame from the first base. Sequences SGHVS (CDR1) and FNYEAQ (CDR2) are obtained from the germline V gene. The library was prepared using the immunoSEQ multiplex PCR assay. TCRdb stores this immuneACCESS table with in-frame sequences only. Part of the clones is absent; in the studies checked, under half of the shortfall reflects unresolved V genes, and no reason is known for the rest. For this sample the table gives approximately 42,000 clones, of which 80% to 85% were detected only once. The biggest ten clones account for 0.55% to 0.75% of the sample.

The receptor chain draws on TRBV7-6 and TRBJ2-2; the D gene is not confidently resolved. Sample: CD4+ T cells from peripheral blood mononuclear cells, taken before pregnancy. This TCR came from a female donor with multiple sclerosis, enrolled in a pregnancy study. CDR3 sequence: CASSSLPLMNGELFF. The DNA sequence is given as TGTGCCAGCAGCTCACTACCCCTGATGAACGGGGAGCTGTTTTTT.